The entry below describes one T cell receptor (beta chain). Its target is unknown. This sample is part of a study of cytomegalovirus exposure and HLA in healthy donors. PCR used 60 Vbeta primers and 13 Jbeta primers. Sequenced by immunoSEQ multiplex PCR; TCRdb stores in-frame clones only, minus some. The table includes 85,000 to 90,000 clones, approximately 80% detected once. Overall study results and limits: A missense variant in DCLRE1C was later tied to TCR beta V- and J-gene trimming. There were reportedly fewer N-insertions in an Asian-associated ancestry cluster than the approximately 600-donor mean, in a later analysis.

The CDR3 has 14 residues. CDR1 and CDR2 (germline): SGHTS, YDEGEE. The junction had 7 bases not matched to a gene; V was cut back by 4 bases and J by 8 bases. The chain employs TRBV5-8 and TRBJ1-4; 8 bases are a match to TRBD1. The TCR originated in a man aged 25 to 45 in good health and CMV-seronegative. Sample: PBMCs. In DNA, the CDR3 is TGTGCCAGCAGCACACGGACAGGGAGGGAAAAACTGTTTTTT. Translating it yields CASSTRTGREKLFF. The full variable domain, completed using reference TRBV5-8 and TRBJ1-4, is EAGVTQSPTHLIKTRGQQATLRCSPISGHTSVYWYQQALGLGLQFLLWYDEGEERNRGNFPPRFSGRQFPNYSSELNVNALELEDSALYLCASSTRTGREKLFFGSGTQLSVL.